The rows below give T cell receptor beta chains drawn from one sample of a study of shared clonotypes between healthy human individuals. The data were produced by immunoSEQ multiplex PCR, yet TCRdb's version contains in-frame clones alone and is incomplete. The profile shows around 1.9 million clones, about 92% of them singletons. The sequencing sample was made of naive CD8+ T cells from PBMCs. Source of these receptors: a young man in good health. Some clones in this sample may be carry-over from other donors' samples. Each CDR3 is given with its conserved first and last residue. The D gene is left open where the match is weak. A clone size is listed for some rows: how often the clone was seen (once, few, many), or a class if it is expanded.

j_gene | len | v_gene | d_gene | abundance | CDR3aa | CDR3nt
TRBJ2-7 | 16 | TRBV10-1 | TRBD2 | NA | CASKKPGLAGTYEQYF | TGCGCCAGCAAGAAACCGGGACTAGCGGGGACCTACGAGCAGTACTTC
TRBJ2-2 | 16 | TRBV7-9 | NA | NA | CASSHGAGPNTGELFF | TGTGCCAGCAGCCACGGTGCTGGGCCGAACACCGGGGAGCTGTTTTTT
TRBJ2-7 | 15 | TRBV19 | TRBD2 | NA | CASSIVLAGPYEQYF | TGTGCCAGTAGTATAGTACTAGCGGGACCCTACGAGCAGTACTTC
TRBJ1-3 | 14 | TRBV2 | NA | NA | CASSEDRFLDTIYF | TGTGCCAGCAGTGAAGACAGGTTTCTGGACACCATATATTTT
TRBJ2-7 | 14 | TRBV27 | NA | NA | CASSLSGHPYEQYF | TGTGCCAGCAGTTTATCGGGGCATCCCTACGAGCAGTACTTC
TRBJ2-7 | 14 | TRBV30 | NA | NA | CAWSVSGDSYEQYF | TGTGCCTGGAGTGTATCGGGGGACTCCTACGAGCAGTACTTC
TRBJ1-2 | 15 | TRBV10-3 | TRBD1 | NA | CAISESTGRSQGYTF | TGTGCCATCAGTGAATCGACAGGGAGGTCACAAGGCTACACCTTC
TRBJ2-7 | 14 | TRBV5-1 | NA | once | CASSLGRGGNEQYF | TGCGCCAGCAGCTTGGGACGCGGGGGCAACGAGCAGTACTTC
TRBJ2-7 | 14 | TRBV28 | NA | NA | CASSLGDSSYEQYF | TGTGCCAGCAGTTTAGGCGATAGCTCCTACGAGCAGTACTTC
TRBJ2-7 | 12 | TRBV6-6 | NA | NA | CASSYTLDEQYF | TGTGCCAGCAGTTACACGCTGGACGAGCAGTACTTC
TRBJ2-7 | 14 | TRBV27 | NA | NA | CASSPTRAGSEQYF | TGTGCCAGCAGTCCCACCAGGGCTGGGTCCGAGCAGTACTTC
TRBJ2-7 | 15 | TRBV27 | TRBD2 | NA | CASVPSAGVGYEQYF | TGTGCCAGCGTACCCTCGGCGGGAGTGGGCTACGAGCAGTACTTC
TRBJ2-7 | 11 | TRBV20-1 | NA | NA | CSASEIYEQYF | TGCAGTGCTAGTGAAATCTACGAGCAGTACTTC
TRBJ1-1 | 14 | TRBV19 | NA | NA | CASSVRDTNTEAFF | TGTGCCAGTAGCGTTCGGGACACGAACACTGAAGCTTTCTTT
TRBJ2-1 | 15 | TRBV7-9 | TRBD2 | NA | CASSLSGRPGNEQFF | TGTGCCAGCAGCCTCAGCGGGAGACCGGGGAATGAGCAGTTCTTC
TRBJ2-7 | 14 | TRBV11-3 | TRBD2 | NA | CASSGGGARNEQYF | TGTGCCAGCAGCGGCGGGGGGGCGAGAAACGAGCAGTACTTC
TRBJ2-3 | 15 | TRBV28 | NA | NA | CASSLRTISTDTQYF | TGTGCCAGCAGTTTAAGGACTATTAGCACAGATACGCAGTATTTT